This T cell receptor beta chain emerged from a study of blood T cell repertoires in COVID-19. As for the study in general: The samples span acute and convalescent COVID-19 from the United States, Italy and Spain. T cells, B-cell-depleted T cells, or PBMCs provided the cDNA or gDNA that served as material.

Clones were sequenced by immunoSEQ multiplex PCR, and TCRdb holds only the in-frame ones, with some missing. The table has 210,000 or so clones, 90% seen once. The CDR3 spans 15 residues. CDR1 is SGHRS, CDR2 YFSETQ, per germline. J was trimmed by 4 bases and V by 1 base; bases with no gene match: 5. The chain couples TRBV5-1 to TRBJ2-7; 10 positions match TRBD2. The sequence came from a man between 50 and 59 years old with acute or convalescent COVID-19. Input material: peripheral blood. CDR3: CASSLLGLADYEQYF. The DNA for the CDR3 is TGCGCCAGCAGCTTGTTAGGACTAGCGGATTACGAGCAGTACTTC.